Shown below are 8 T cell receptor beta chains from a single sample sequenced in a study of T cells in Graves' hyperthyroidism and ophthalmopathy. Amplification targeted TCR beta CDR3 regions from RNA transcripts. HTBI primers drove first-round RT-PCR of the TCR CDR3. TCRdb reprocessed the multiplex PCR reads with MiXCR, giving one entry per CDR3 protein. Among 600,000 to 650,000 distinct CDR3 sequences listed, roughly 20% were seen once. Sequenced material: blood. The receptors come from a man in his thirties or forties with Graves' ophthalmopathy.

This clonotype occurred a few times. The chain joins TRBV6-1 to TRBJ2-7; TRBD1 matches at 7 bases. Trimming removed 8 bases from V and 0 bases from J; junction bases left unmatched: 4. Germline CDR1 MNHNS, CDR2 SASEGT. CDR3 length equals 13 residues. Written as DNA, the CDR3 is TGTGCCAGCTGCCGGGACAGCTCCTACGAGCAGTACTTC. Translated: CASCRDSSYEQYF.

The chain recombines TRBV27 with TRBJ2-3; perhaps TRBD1 as D (5 bases). Germline CDR1 is MNHEY and CDR2 is SMNVEV (reference sequence). The CDR3 length is 15 residues. Trimming left V 5 bases short and J 2 bases short, with 14 bases between. As DNA, the CDR3 is TGTGCCAGCAGTCCGGCAGGGATTATCACAGATACGCAGTATTTT. Protein sequence: CASSPAGIITDTQYF.

The genes are TRBV29-1 and TRBJ2-1, with unresolved D. This CDR3 is 14 amino acids long. Looked up from germline, CDR1 is SQVTM and CDR2 is ANQGSEA. The V gene lost 1 base and the J gene lost 8 bases, with 15 bases spanning the gap. CDR3 DNA sequence: TGCAGCGTTGAAGGGGGTACAAGCACCGATGAGCAGTTCTTC. As protein: CSVEGGTSTDEQFF.

This clonotype turned up a few times. The gene calls are TRBV5-5 and TRBJ1-1, with D possibly being TRBD1 (5 bases). The germline V gene encodes CDR1 SGHKS and CDR2 YYEKEE (reference sequence). The CDR3 sequence is 13 residues long. Trimming took off 4 bases at V and 10 bases at J, with 17 bases between the two ends. As DNA, the CDR3 is TGTGCCAGCAGCCCGAGCCGGGACTTTACAGCTTTCTTT. Translation gives CASSPSRDFTAFF. Complete variable domain (other parts from reference TRBV5-5 and TRBJ1-1): DAGVTQSPTHLIKTRGQQVTLRCSPISGHKSVSWYQQVLGQGPQFIFQYYEKEERGRGNFPDRFSARQFPNYSSELNVNALLLGDSALYLCASSPSRDFTAFFGQGTRLTVV.

The V gene is TRBV3-1, the J gene TRBJ2-3, with 11 bases aligning to TRBD2. Germline CDR1 LGHDT, CDR2 YNNKEL (reference sequence). The CDR3 contains 16 residues. Trimming took 3 bases from V and 3 from J; bases not matched to a gene: 5. The CDR3 DNA reads as TGTGCCAGCAGCCAGCCGGGACTAGCGGTGACAGATACGCAGTATTTT. Amino acids: CASSQPGLAVTDTQYF.

V usage is TRBV3-1 and J usage is TRBJ2-3, with 7 positions matching TRBD2. Germline V CDR1 and CDR2: LGHDT, YNNKEL (reference sequence). This CDR3 is 15 amino acids long. J lost 2 bases, V lost 4 bases, and 6 bases had no gene match. CDR3: CASSPSSGPTDTQYF. DNA of the CDR3: TGTGCCAGCAGCCCCTCTAGCGGACCCACAGATACGCAGTATTTT.

About this clonotype: A much larger clone lies one base from this, so it may be a read error. This chain connects TRBV2 to TRBJ1-4; TRBD1 is a possible D gene (6 bases). V was shortened by 0 bases and J by 10 bases, with 6 bases between the two germline ends. Germline V lookup: CDR1 SNHLY, CDR2 FYNNEI. The CDR3 consists of 12 residues. The CDR3 protein is CASSEADRKLFF. The CDR3 bases are TGTGCCAGCAGTGAAGCGGACAGAAAACTGTTTTTT.

The V call is TRBV28, the J call TRBJ2-4; 11 bases match TRBD1. The CDR3 is 17 residues long. CDR1 is MDHEN, CDR2 SYDVKM, per germline. After removal of 3 bases from V and 1 base from J, the junction contained 5 bases not matched to a gene. The CDR3 sequence is CASSLIGQGAAKNIQYF. The CDR3 DNA is TGTGCCAGCAGTTTGATCGGACAGGGGGCGGCCAAAAACATTCAGTACTTC.